Presented here are 29 T cell receptor beta chains from one specimen sequenced in a study of blood T cell repertoires in COVID-19. TCRdb keeps only in-frame clones here, not all; method: immunoSEQ multiplex PCR. The sample holds 100,000 to 150,000 clones, about 80% seen once. Input material: peripheral blood. The receptor set was obtained from a man aged 35 to 55 with active or convalescent COVID-19.

The chain employs TRBV6-4 and TRBJ2-1; 8 bases align to TRBD1. CDR1 is MRHNA and CDR2 is SNTAGT in the germline V gene. The CDR3 contains 14 residues. V shed 4 bases, J shed 10 bases, and the junction held 9 bases outside the gene matches. The DNA of the CDR3 is TGTGCCAGCAGTGCCAGAGGACAGGGTCGCGAGCAGTTCTTC. Translation: CASSARGQGREQFF.

This chain links TRBV20-1 with TRBJ2-5, with TRBD2 identical over 10 bases. Trimming took 3 bases from V and 2 from J; bases not matched to a gene: 6. CDR3 length: 15 residues. Germline values: CDR1 DFQATT, CDR2 SNEGSKA (reference sequence). The CDR3 reads CSASGRLAGQETQYF. The DNA of the CDR3 is TGCAGTGCTAGTGGGCGACTAGCGGGTCAAGAGACCCAGTACTTC.

The V call is TRBV28, the J call TRBJ1-2; a weak D match, TRBD1 (5 bases). Germline V gene lookup returns CDR1 MDHEN and CDR2 SYDVKM. The V gene lost 4 bases and the J gene lost 3 bases, with 9 bases spanning the gap. This CDR3 has 13 residues. Here the CDR3 reads CASSSAGDYGYTF. The CDR3 DNA reads TGTGCCAGCAGTTCGGCGGGGGACTATGGCTACACCTTC.

This chain links TRBV28 with TRBJ1-1; 9 bases are shared with TRBD1. The CDR3 has 13 residues. Germline CDR1 reads MDHEN; CDR2 reads SYDVKM. V was clipped by 6 bases and J by 12 bases; unmatched bases: 11. The CDR3 is CASSPPGTGKSFF. In DNA, the CDR3 is TGTGCCAGCAGCCCTCCCGGGACAGGGAAATCTTTCTTT. The full variable domain, completed using reference TRBV28 and TRBJ1-1, is DVKVTQSSRYLVKRTGEKVFLECVQDMDHENMFWYRQDPGLGLRLIYFSYDVKMKEKGDIPEGYSVSREKKERFSLILESASTNQTSMYLCASSPPGTGKSFFGQGTRLTVV.

CDR3 sequence reads: CASSQRANGLADNEQFF. For the CDR3, the DNA is TGTGCCAGCAGCCAAAGGGCAAACGGACTAGCGGACAATGAGCAGTTCTTC. The V gene is TRBV7-2, the J gene TRBJ2-1, with 10 bases that match TRBD2. CDR1 and CDR2 from the germline V gene are SGHTA and FQGNSA. Losses at the gene ends were 5 bases for V and 5 bases for J; bases not matched to a gene: 12. This CDR3 spans 17 amino acids.

The J gene is TRBJ1-6, the V gene TRBV6-6; D gene ambiguous. The germline gives CDR1 MNHNY, CDR2 SVGAGI (reference sequence). Trimming took off 2 bases at V and 6 bases at J, with 8 bases between the two ends. The CDR3 contains 14 residues. Here the CDR3 reads CASSYGQTNSPLHF. The CDR3 nucleotides are TGTGCCAGCAGTTACGGGCAGACTAATTCACCCCTCCACTTT.

The chain couples TRBV29-1 to TRBJ1-1; D might be TRBD1 (6 bases). CDR1 is SQVTM and CDR2 is ANQGSEA in the germline V gene. Trimming pared 7 bases from V and 6 bases from J, leaving 30 bases between. The CDR3 totals 17 residues. CDR3 nucleotides: TGCAGCGCCCCCGGGTATAGGGCAGGGGAAACCCTGGCTGAAGCTTTCTTT. Translation: CSAPGYRAGETLAEAFF.

This chain links TRBV30 with TRBJ1-2, with 9 bases fitting TRBD1. Germline values: CDR1 GTSNPN, CDR2 SVGIG (reference sequence). J lost 4 bases, V lost 4 bases, and 13 bases had no gene match. This CDR3 region has 16 residues. The CDR3 reads CAWTPKLGQGTYGYTF. The CDR3 nucleotides are TGTGCCTGGACCCCCAAACTGGGACAGGGTACCTATGGCTACACCTTC.

J is TRBJ2-7 and V is TRBV7-2; 8 nucleotides match TRBD2. Germline V gene sequence: CDR1 SGHTA, CDR2 FQGNSA. The CDR3 is 14 residues long. V dropped 5 bases and J dropped 4; count of bases not matched to a gene: 7. The CDR3 reads CASSKAGDRYEQYF. The CDR3 bases are TGTGCCAGCAGCAAAGCGGGAGACCGGTACGAGCAGTACTTC.

This clone was picked up one time. A junction boundary mismatches the germline segment, possibly from a read error. The gene calls are TRBV30 and TRBJ2-3, with unresolved D. Germline-derived CDR1 and CDR2 are GTSNPN and SVGIG (reference sequence). The CDR3 covers 13 residues. The CDR3 region is CAWRTTSTHTQYF. CDR3 DNA: TGTGCCTGGAGGACGACATCCACACATACGCAGTATTTT.

This chain joins TRBV28 and TRBJ2-7, with a possible D match to TRBD1 (5 bases). The V gene lost 4 bases and the J gene lost 2 bases, with 15 bases spanning the gap. The CDR3 covers 15 residues. CDR1 and CDR2 from the germline V gene are MDHEN and SYDVKM. CDR3 residues: CASSSLQGGPYEQYF. In DNA form, the CDR3 reads TGTGCCAGCAGTTCCCTTCAGGGTGGACCCTACGAGCAGTACTTC.

This chain joins TRBV5-1 and TRBJ1-1; 11 bases fit TRBD1. Germline CDR1 and CDR2: SGHRS and YFSETQ. The CDR3 has 15 amino acids. V lost 4 bases to trimming and J lost 4 bases; unmatched junction nucleotides: 6. The CDR3 spells CASSGGQGAPTEAFF. CDR3 coding DNA: TGCGCCAGCAGCGGAGGACAGGGGGCGCCCACTGAAGCTTTCTTT.

The chain joins TRBV6-6 to TRBJ1-2, with D tentatively TRBD1 (6 bases). The CDR3 totals 16 residues. V lost 6 bases to trimming and J lost 2 bases, with 19 bases between them. Germline V gives CDR1 MNHNY, CDR2 SVGAGI (reference sequence). The CDR3 reads CASSLSTGRENYGYTF. The CDR3 DNA reads as TGTGCCAGCAGCCTCTCCACAGGGAGGGAGAACTATGGCTACACCTTC.

The V and J genes are TRBV19 and TRBJ1-5; 7 bases line up with TRBD1. Germline CDR1 is LNHDA and CDR2 is SQIVND (reference sequence). CDR3 length equals 16 residues. The ends lost 3 bases at V and 0 bases at J; junction bases unmatched: 5. The CDR3 nucleotides are TGTGCCAGTAGTATTGGGGACAGCTATAGCAATCAGCCCCAGCATTTT. It codes for CASSIGDSYSNQPQHF. Together with reference TRBV19 and TRBJ1-5, the CDR3 gives the full variable domain: DGGITQSPKYLFRKEGQNVTLSCEQNLNHDAMYWYRQDPGQGLRLIYYSQIVNDFQKGDIAEGYSVSREKKESFPLTVTSAQKNPTAFYLCASSIGDSYSNQPQHFGDGTRLSIL.

This clone was seen just once. The rearrangement joins TRBV19 to TRBJ1-1, with a tentative D call TRBD1 (5 bases). CDR3 length: 14 residues. CDR1 is LNHDA, CDR2 SQIVND, per germline (reference sequence). Trimming cost V 7 bases and J 5 bases, with 17 bases left between them. The chain's CDR3 is CASTSVGGWTEAFF. CDR3 sequence (DNA): TGTGCCAGTACCTCCGTGGGGGGATGGACTGAAGCTTTCTTT. The variable domain in full, with the rest retrieved from reference TRBV19 and TRBJ1-1, is DGGITQSPKYLFRKEGQNVTLSCEQNLNHDAMYWYRQDPGQGLRLIYYSQIVNDFQKGDIAEGYSVSREKKESFPLTVTSAQKNPTAFYLCASTSVGGWTEAFFGQGTRLTVV.

This sequence joins TRBV6-5 and TRBJ1-1; no firm D call. The CDR3 has 13 residues. Trimming shortened V by 2 bases and J by 4 bases, and 8 bases separated the two germline ends. Germline assignment: CDR1 MNHEY and CDR2 SVGAGI. This CDR3 reads CASSYRGITEAFF. In DNA, the CDR3 is TGTGCCAGCAGTTACCGGGGAATCACTGAAGCTTTCTTT.

V is TRBV4-1 and J is TRBJ2-2; D is ambiguous. The CDR3 extends over 13 amino acids. CDR1 and CDR2 (germline): MGHRA, YSYEKL. V was clipped by 1 base and J by 6 bases, with 6 bases between them. This CDR3 reads CASSQARAGELFF. CDR3 bases: TGCGCCAGCAGCCAAGCCCGGGCCGGGGAGCTGTTTTTT.

This chain connects TRBV3-1 (or the pseudogene TRBV3-2) to TRBJ2-7; D not certain. The CDR3 is made up of 12 amino acids. Trimming removed 4 bases at V and 6 bases at J, with 10 bases between. The V gene's germline CDR1 is LGHDT and CDR2 YNNKEL (reference sequence). CDR3 region: CASSLYGSEQYF. The CDR3 DNA reads as TGTGCCAGCAGCCTCTATGGTTCCGAGCAGTACTTC.

The V call is TRBV5-1, the J call TRBJ1-2; 9 bases are a match to TRBD1. The CDR3 sequence is 15 residues long. The germline gives CDR1 SGHRS, CDR2 YFSETQ. Trimming cost V 0 bases and J 2 bases; bases outside gene matches: 2. CDR3 nucleotide sequence: TGCGCCAGCAGCTTGGCCGGACAGGGGAACTATGGCTACACCTTC. It codes for CASSLAGQGNYGYTF.

This clone was recorded once. The chain joins TRBV5-4 to TRBJ2-1; the D gene is possibly TRBD1 (6 bases). V was clipped by 0 bases and J by 5 bases, with 12 bases between them. Germline loops: CDR1 SGHNT, CDR2 YYREEE (reference sequence). The CDR3 covers 15 residues. CDR3 nucleotides: TGTGCCAGCAGCTTGGACCCGACAGGAGACAATGAGCAGTTCTTC. Its translation: CASSLDPTGDNEQFF. Drawing the rest from reference TRBV5-4 and TRBJ2-1, the complete variable domain is ETGVTQSPTHLIKTRGQQVTLRCSSQSGHNTVSWYQQALGQGPQFIFQYYREEENGRGNFPPRFSGLQFPNYSSELNVNALELDDSALYLCASSLDPTGDNEQFFGPGTRLTVL.

V and J are TRBV11-3 and TRBJ2-2, with TRBD2 as a possible D gene (6 bases). Trimming removed 1 base at V and 6 bases at J, with 9 bases between. Germline V gene sequence: CDR1 SGHNT, CDR2 YENEEA. The CDR3 is 14 amino acids. CDR3 sequence reads: CASSLAEGPGELFF. The CDR3 coding sequence is TGTGCCAGCAGCTTAGCGGAGGGGCCCGGGGAGCTGTTTTTT.

This clone was counted a few times. J is TRBJ1-5 and V is TRBV6-4; 9 nucleotides match TRBD1. The germline V gene has CDR1 MRHNA and CDR2 SNTAGT. V trimming: 3 bases; J trimming: 7 bases; junction bases outside the gene matches: 4. The CDR3 loop spans 14 amino acids. The CDR3 loop reads CASSEGTGSQPQHF. CDR3 sequence (DNA): TGTGCCAGCAGTGAGGGGACAGGGAGCCAGCCCCAGCATTTT.

V is TRBV21-1 and J is TRBJ1-6. TRBV21-1 is noted as a pseudogene. The CDR3 runs to 12 residues. The CDR3, as DNA: TGTGCCAGCCCTAAGCACAATTCACCCCTCCACTTT. It encodes CASPKHNSPLHF.

The chain is built from TRBV7-9 and TRBJ2-7, with D perhaps matching TRBD2 (6 bases). Germline V gives CDR1 SEHNR, CDR2 FQNEAQ (reference sequence). The V end was cut by 4 bases, the J end by 1 base, with 14 bases between. CDR3 length: 15 residues. This CDR3 reads CASSSGGGSSYEQYF. In DNA, the CDR3 is TGTGCCAGCAGCTCAGGTGGGGGGAGTTCCTACGAGCAGTACTTC.

The chain is built from TRBV5-1 and TRBJ1-1; D perhaps matches TRBD1 (6 bases). CDR3 length equals 13 residues. Germline CDR1 SGHRS, CDR2 YFSETQ. V dropped 6 bases and J dropped 3 bases, with 12 bases sitting between them. This chain's CDR3 is CASNEDRDTEAFF. CDR3 in DNA: TGCGCCAGCAACGAGGACAGAGACACTGAAGCTTTCTTT. Complete variable domain (other parts from reference TRBV5-1 and TRBJ1-1): KAGVTQTPRYLIKTRGQQVTLSCSPISGHRSVSWYQQTPGQGLQFLFEYFSETQRNKGNFPGRFSGRQFSNSRSEMNVSTLELGDSALYLCASNEDRDTEAFFGQGTRLTVV.

This clone was observed once. This chain uses TRBV5-1 with TRBJ1-2; 7 bases agree with TRBD1. V lost 4 bases and J lost 4; bases outside the gene matches: 10. CDR3 length: 15 residues. Germline V CDR1 and CDR2: SGHRS, YFSETQ. Here the CDR3 DNA reads TGCGCCAGCAGCCTTCTTGAGGGGGCGTCCTATGGCTACACCTTC. Its protein product is CASSLLEGASYGYTF. The variable domain in full, with the rest retrieved from reference TRBV5-1 and TRBJ1-2, is KAGVTQTPRYLIKTRGQQVTLSCSPISGHRSVSWYQQTPGQGLQFLFEYFSETQRNKGNFPGRFSGRQFSNSRSEMNVSTLELGDSALYLCASSLLEGASYGYTFGSGTRLTVV.

This chain links TRBV6-5 with TRBJ2-5, with D tentatively TRBD2 (7 bases). V dropped 0 bases and J dropped 5 bases, with 13 bases sitting between them. Looked up from germline, CDR1 is MNHEY and CDR2 is SVGAGI. The CDR3 has 15 amino acids. The CDR3 sequence is CASSYSRGGQETQYF. For the CDR3, the DNA is TGTGCCAGCAGTTACTCAAGGGGGGGGCAGGAGACCCAGTACTTC.

This chain links TRBV11-2 with TRBJ1-3; D is uncertain. CDR3 length: 14 residues. CDR1 is SGHAT and CDR2 is FQNNGV in the germline V gene. Trimming removed 1 base from V and 0 bases from J, with 4 bases in between. The CDR3 DNA reads TGTGCCAGCAGCTTAGGAGGCTCTGGAAACACCATATATTTT. As protein: CASSLGGSGNTIYF.

This chain joins TRBV24-1 and TRBJ2-3, with TRBD2 matching 8 bases. The CDR3 extends over 16 amino acids. Looked up from germline, CDR1 is KGHDR and CDR2 is SFDVKD. V trimming: 4 bases; J trimming: 0 bases; junction bases outside the gene matches: 5. The CDR3 here is CATSEPSGPSTDTQYF. CDR3 sequence (DNA): TGTGCCACCAGTGAGCCTAGCGGGCCTAGCACAGATACGCAGTATTTT.